The source of this T cell receptor beta chain is a study of regulatory T cells in long-lasting Graves disease. iRepertoire HTBI primers and Arm-PCR of CDR3 regions built TCR beta libraries. MiXCR, run by TCRdb on the multiplex PCR reads, gives a single entry per CDR3 protein. The data show more than 450,000 distinct CDR3 sequences, approximately 12% seen once. Time point described: newly diagnosed GD, antithyroid drugs for less than 3 months. PBMC-extracted RNA yielded the TCR library. Study conclusions and caveats: TRBV28, TRBJ1-2 and TRBJ2-5 were favored in persistent disease.

With respect to this clonotype: Its specificity is unknown.

This CDR3 has 15 residues. The V and J ends lost 5 bases and 1 base, in that order; junction bases with no gene match: 4. The germline V gene encodes CDR1 LGHNA and CDR2 YSLEER. These data were also reused for a study on T cells in Graves' hyperthyroidism and ophthalmopathy. In that study: Uncontrolled infection, other autoimmune disease, pregnancy or lactation disqualified patients from enrolment.

This receptor was taken from a woman aged 30 to 39 with Graves disease. J is TRBJ1-1 and V is TRBV4-3, with TRBD1 identical over 10 bases. The sequences come from peripheral blood mononuclear cells (PBMCs), collected at new diagnosis, from a patient treated with antithyroid drugs. CDR3 nucleotides: TGCGCCAGCAGCTTCCGGACAGGGGGGAACACTGAAGCTTTCTTT. Translating it yields CASSFRTGGNTEAFF.